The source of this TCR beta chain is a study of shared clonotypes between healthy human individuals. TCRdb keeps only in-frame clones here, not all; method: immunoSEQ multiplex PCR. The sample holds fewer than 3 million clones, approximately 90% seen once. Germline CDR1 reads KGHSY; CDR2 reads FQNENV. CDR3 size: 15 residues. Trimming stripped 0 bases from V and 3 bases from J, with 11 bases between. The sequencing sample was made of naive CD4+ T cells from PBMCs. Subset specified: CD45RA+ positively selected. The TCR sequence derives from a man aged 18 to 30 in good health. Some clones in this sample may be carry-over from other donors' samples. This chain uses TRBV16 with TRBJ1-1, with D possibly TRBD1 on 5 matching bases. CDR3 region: CASSQSAGLDTEAFF. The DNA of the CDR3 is TGTGCCAGCAGCCAATCAGCAGGGTTGGACACTGAAGCTTTCTTT.